These T cell receptor beta chains were read from a single sample in a study of CD8 T cell repertoires and HIV-1 epitope variants. Only in-frame clones appear in the TCRdb table, and some are missing; sequencing was by immunoSEQ multiplex PCR. The table includes under 2,500 clones, roughly two thirds detected once. The antigens of these receptors remain unknown. The sequenced sample consisted of cultured CD8+ T cells derived from PBMCs. These receptors were taken from a male donor with HIV. The CDR3 runs from the conserved cysteine through the conserved F or W. Fields, in order: V gene, J gene, D gene, CDR3 length, clone size, CDR3 protein, CDR3 DNA. The D gene is left open where the match is weak. A clone size is listed for some rows: how often the clone was seen (once, few, many), or a class if it is expanded.

TRBV5-1	TRBJ2-1	NA	18	NA	CASSLRVPGRDRYNEQFF	TGCGCCAGCAGCTTAAGGGTCCCGGGCAGGGATCGTTACAATGAGCAGTTCTTC
TRBV6-4	TRBJ1-2	TRBD1	18	few	CASSVPPRDRGLVYGYTF	TGTGCCAGCAGTGTCCCCCCCAGGGACAGGGGGCTTGTCTATGGCTACACCTTC
TRBV7-7	TRBJ2-5	TRBD2	15	NA	CASSLTVAGEETQYF	TGTGCTAGCAGCTTAACGGTGGCGGGAGAAGAGACCCAGTACTTC
TRBV7-2	TRBJ2-4	NA	15	NA	CASSPGALAKNIQYF	TGTGCCAGCAGCCCCGGGGCCCTAGCCAAAAACATTCAGTACTTC
TRBV28	TRBJ1-1	NA	14	few	CASSFRGWGTEAFF	TGTGCCAGCAGTTTTCGGGGATGGGGCACTGAAGCTTTCTTT
TRBV28	TRBJ1-2	NA	13	NA	CASSFYAGDGYTF	TGTGCCAGCAGTTTCTACGCAGGGGATGGCTACACCTTC
TRBV7-6	TRBJ1-5	NA	12	NA	CASSLLGQPQHF	TGTGCCAGCAGCTTACTGGGTCAGCCCCAGCATTTT
TRBV19	TRBJ2-2	NA	12	NA	CASSYSTGELFF	TGTGCCAGTAGCTATAGCACCGGGGAGCTGTTTTTT
TRBV27	TRBJ2-5	TRBD2	19	NA	CASSPRGLADRGARETQYF	TGTGCCAGCAGTCCCCGAGGACTAGCGGACCGAGGCGCCCGAGAGACCCAGTACTTC
TRBV19	TRBJ2-7	NA	15	NA	CASSIGGGLNYEQYF	TGTGCCAGTAGTATAGGCGGCGGCCTCAACTACGAGCAGTACTTC
TRBV9	TRBJ1-2	TRBD1	15	NA	CASSVNDRAGDGYTF	TGTGCCAGCAGCGTTAACGACAGGGCCGGGGATGGCTACACCTTC
TRBV27	TRBJ2-7	NA	14	hyperexpanded	CASSSDVSAYEQYF	TGTGCCAGCAGTTCAGATGTCTCGGCCTACGAGCAGTACTTC
TRBV2	TRBJ2-1	TRBD1	17	NA	CASSSIGQGATYNEQFF	TGTGCCAGCAGCTCCATCGGGCAGGGGGCCACCTACAATGAGCAGTTCTTC
TRBV4-1	TRBJ2-7	TRBD2	14	NA	CASSQIAGELEQYF	TGCGCCAGCAGCCAGATAGCGGGAGAGCTCGAGCAGTACTTC
TRBV28	TRBJ1-4	TRBD1	17	NA	CASSLGTAFGANEKLFF	TGTGCCAGCAGTTTAGGGACAGCCTTCGGGGCTAATGAAAAACTGTTTTTT
TRBV29-1	TRBJ1-4	NA	14	NA	CSVGVSATNEKLFF	TGCAGCGTTGGTGTGAGTGCAACTAATGAAAAACTGTTTTTT
TRBV25-1	TRBJ1-1	NA	15	NA	CASSEYEDMNTEAFF	TGTGCCAGCAGTGAATATGAGGACATGAACACTGAAGCTTTCTTT
TRBV2	TRBJ2-1	TRBD2	15	NA	CASSERGDSYNEQFF	TGTGCCAGCAGTGAACGGGGGGACTCCTACAATGAGCAGTTCTTC
TRBV13	TRBJ1-1	TRBD1	17	few	CASSFWTGGEVNTEAFF	TGTGCCAGCAGCTTTTGGACAGGGGGCGAGGTGAACACTGAAGCTTTCTTT
TRBV12-5	TRBJ2-2	NA	15	NA	CASGTGTQNTGELFF	TGTGCTAGTGGTACCGGGACACAAAACACCGGGGAGCTGTTTTTT
TRBV27	TRBJ2-5	NA	15	NA	CASSLGGQGGETQYF	TGTGCCAGCAGTTTAGGAGGGCAGGGCGGAGAGACCCAGTACTTC
TRBV30	TRBJ1-5	NA	14	NA	CAWSRDDRGQPQHF	TGTGCCTGGAGTCGGGACGATCGTGGTCAGCCCCAGCATTTT
TRBV6-5	TRBJ2-7	TRBD1	14	NA	CASSYGQGRYEQYF	TGTGCCAGCAGTTACGGACAGGGGAGGTACGAGCAGTACTTC
TRBV2	TRBJ2-1	NA	15	NA	CASSTGQYFGNEQFF	NA
TRBV4-3	TRBJ2-7	TRBD2	13	NA	CASSPAGGYEQYF	TGCGCCAGCAGCCCCGCGGGGGGATACGAGCAGTACTTC
TRBV9	TRBJ2-7	TRBD2	16	NA	CASSVGLARYSYEQYF	TGTGCCAGCAGCGTAGGACTAGCGAGGTATTCCTACGAGCAGTACTTC
TRBV5-4	TRBJ2-7	TRBD1	13	NA	CASSRRQGNEQYF	TGTGCCAGCAGCCGTCGACAGGGGAACGAGCAGTACTTC
TRBV5-6	TRBJ2-4	NA	16	NA	CASSLAQGRAKNIQYF	TGTGCCAGCAGCTTGGCTCAGGGTAGAGCCAAAAACATTCAGTACTTC
TRBV28	TRBJ2-3	NA	14	few	CASSLLGGMDTQYF	TGTGCCAGCAGTTTATTGGGGGGAATGGATACGCAGTATTTT
TRBV13	TRBJ2-7	TRBD2	15	NA	CASSATGLASYEQYF	TGTGCCAGCAGCGCCACGGGACTAGCATCCTACGAGCAGTACTTC
TRBV2	TRBJ1-2	TRBD1	14	NA	CASSLGQGLLGYTF	TGTGCCAGCAGCCTAGGACAGGGACTGTTGGGCTACACCTTC
TRBV4-3	TRBJ1-4	NA	19	large	CASSQDSTGNIATNEKLFF	TGCGCCAGCAGCCAAGATTCAACGGGGAACATTGCAACTAATGAAAAACTGTTTTTT
TRBV6-5	TRBJ2-2	NA	16	NA	CASSYGTGSGTGELFF	TGTGCCAGCAGTTACGGAACAGGGTCGGGTACCGGGGAGCTGTTTTTT
TRBV19	TRBJ2-7	NA	14	few	CASSISSGAYEQYF	TGTGCCAGTAGTATCTCGTCGGGGGCTTACGAGCAGTACTTC